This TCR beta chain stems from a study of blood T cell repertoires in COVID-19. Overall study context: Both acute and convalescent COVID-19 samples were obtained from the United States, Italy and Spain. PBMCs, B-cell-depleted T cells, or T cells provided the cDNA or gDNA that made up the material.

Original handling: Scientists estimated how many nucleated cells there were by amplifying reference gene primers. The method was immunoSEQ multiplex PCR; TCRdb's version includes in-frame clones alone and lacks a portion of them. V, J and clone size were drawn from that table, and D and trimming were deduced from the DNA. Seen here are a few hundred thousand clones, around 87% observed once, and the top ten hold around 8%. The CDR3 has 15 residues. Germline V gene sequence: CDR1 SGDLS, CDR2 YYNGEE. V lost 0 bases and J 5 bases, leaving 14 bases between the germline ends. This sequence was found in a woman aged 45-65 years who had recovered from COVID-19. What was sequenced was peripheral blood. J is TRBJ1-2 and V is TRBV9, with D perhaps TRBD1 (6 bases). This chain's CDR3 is CASSVDGAGVYGYTF. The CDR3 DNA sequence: TGTGCCAGCAGCGTAGATGGAGCAGGGGTGTATGGCTACACCTTC.